This T cell receptor (beta chain) stems from a study of cytomegalovirus exposure and HLA in healthy donors. Germline V lookup: CDR1 MNHNY, CDR2 SVGAGI (reference sequence). V shed 6 bases, J shed 7 bases, and the junction held 6 bases outside the gene matches. The CDR3 consists of 15 residues. Findings of the study overall: Within an earlier analysis, most TCR beta V segments proved productive either about 90% or about 30% of the time. Researchers catalogued 160 or so TCR beta chains as cytomegalovirus-associated.

Primers included in the PCR were 60 Vbeta and 13 Jbeta primers. Data came from immunoSEQ multiplex PCR; TCRdb stores just in-frame clones and leaves some out. The sample records about 120,000 clones, over 60% being singletons. About this clone: Its matching antigen is unknown.

The sequenced sample was PBMCs. This rearrangement joins TRBV6-6 to TRBJ2-1; 13 nucleotides match TRBD2. The receptor was derived from a man aged 25-40 years in good health and CMV-seropositive. Written as DNA, the CDR3 is TGTGCCAGCAGCTACCGACTAGCGGGGGGAAATGAGCAGTTCTTC. This gives the protein CASSYRLAGGNEQFF.